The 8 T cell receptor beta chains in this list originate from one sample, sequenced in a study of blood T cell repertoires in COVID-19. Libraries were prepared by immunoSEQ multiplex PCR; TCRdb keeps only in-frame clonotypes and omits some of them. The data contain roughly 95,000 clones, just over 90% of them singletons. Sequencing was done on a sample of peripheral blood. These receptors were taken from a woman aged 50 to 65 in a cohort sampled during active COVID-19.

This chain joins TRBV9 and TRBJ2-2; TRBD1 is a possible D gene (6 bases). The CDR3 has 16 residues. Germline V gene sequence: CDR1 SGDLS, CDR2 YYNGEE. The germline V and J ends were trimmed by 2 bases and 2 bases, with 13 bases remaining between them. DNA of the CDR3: TGTGCCAGCAGCGTGTCCGGGACACCAAACACCGGGGAGCTGTTTTTT. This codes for CASSVSGTPNTGELFF. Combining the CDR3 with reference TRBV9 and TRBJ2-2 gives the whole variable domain DSGVTQTPKHLITATGQRVTLRCSPRSGDLSVYWYQQSLDQGLQFLIQYYNGEERAKGNILERFSAQQFPDLHSELNLSSLELGDSALYFCASSVSGTPNTGELFFGEGSRLTVL.

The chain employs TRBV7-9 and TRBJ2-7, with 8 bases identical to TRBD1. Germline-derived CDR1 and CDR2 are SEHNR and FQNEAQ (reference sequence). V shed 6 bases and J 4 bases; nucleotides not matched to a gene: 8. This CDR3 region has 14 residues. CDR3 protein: CASSNSGGVYEQYF. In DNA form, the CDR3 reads TGTGCCAGCAGTAATTCAGGGGGCGTATACGAGCAGTACTTC.

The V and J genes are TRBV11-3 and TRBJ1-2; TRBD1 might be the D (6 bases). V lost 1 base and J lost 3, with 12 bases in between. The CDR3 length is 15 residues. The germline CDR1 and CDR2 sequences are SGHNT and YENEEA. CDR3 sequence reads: CASSLGAGEDYGYTF. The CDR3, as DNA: TGTGCCAGCAGCTTAGGGGCAGGGGAAGACTATGGCTACACCTTC.

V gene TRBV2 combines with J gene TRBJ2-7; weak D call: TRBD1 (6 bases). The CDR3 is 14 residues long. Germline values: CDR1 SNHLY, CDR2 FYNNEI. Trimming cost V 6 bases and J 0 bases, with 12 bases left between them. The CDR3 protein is CASRPGHGSYEQYF. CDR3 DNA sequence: TGTGCCAGCAGGCCGGGACACGGCTCCTACGAGCAGTACTTC.

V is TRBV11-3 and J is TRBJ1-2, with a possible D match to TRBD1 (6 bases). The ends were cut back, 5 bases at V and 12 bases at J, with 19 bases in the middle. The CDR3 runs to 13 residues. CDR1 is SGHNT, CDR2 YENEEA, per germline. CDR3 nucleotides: TGTGCCAGCAGCCCCTACGTGGGGGGGGCCAACACCTTC. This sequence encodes CASSPYVGGANTF.

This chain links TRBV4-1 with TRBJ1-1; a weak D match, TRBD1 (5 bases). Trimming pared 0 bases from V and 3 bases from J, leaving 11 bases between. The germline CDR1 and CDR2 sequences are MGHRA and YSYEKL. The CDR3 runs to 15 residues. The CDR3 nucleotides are TGCGCCAGCAGCCAAGATGCACAGGCCCACACTGAAGCTTTCTTT. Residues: CASSQDAQAHTEAFF.

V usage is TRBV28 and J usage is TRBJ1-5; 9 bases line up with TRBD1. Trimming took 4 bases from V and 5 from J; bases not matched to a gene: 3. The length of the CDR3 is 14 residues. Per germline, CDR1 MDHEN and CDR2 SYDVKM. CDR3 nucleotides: TGTGCCAGCAGTTGGACAGGGGTCGATCAGCCCCAGCATTTT. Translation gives CASSWTGVDQPQHF.

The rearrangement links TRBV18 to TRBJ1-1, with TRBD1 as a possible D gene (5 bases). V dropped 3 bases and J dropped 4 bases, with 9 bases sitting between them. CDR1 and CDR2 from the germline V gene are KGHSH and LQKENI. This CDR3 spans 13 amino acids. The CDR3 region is CASSPQGSTEAFF. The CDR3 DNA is TGTGCCAGCTCACCCCAGGGTAGCACTGAAGCTTTCTTT.